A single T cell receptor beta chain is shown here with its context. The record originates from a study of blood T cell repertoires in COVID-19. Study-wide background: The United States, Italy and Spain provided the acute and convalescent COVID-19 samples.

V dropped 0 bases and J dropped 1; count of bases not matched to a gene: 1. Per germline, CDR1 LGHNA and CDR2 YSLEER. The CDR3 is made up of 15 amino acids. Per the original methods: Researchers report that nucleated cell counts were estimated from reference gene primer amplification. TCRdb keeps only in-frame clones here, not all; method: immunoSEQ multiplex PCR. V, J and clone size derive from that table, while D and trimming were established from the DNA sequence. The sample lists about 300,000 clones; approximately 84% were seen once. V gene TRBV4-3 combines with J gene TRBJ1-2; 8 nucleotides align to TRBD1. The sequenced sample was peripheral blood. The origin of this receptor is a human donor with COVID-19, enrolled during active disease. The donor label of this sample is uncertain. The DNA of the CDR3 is TGCGCCAGCAGCCAAGAGGACAGGGATAACTATGGCTACACCTTC. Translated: CASSQEDRDNYGYTF.